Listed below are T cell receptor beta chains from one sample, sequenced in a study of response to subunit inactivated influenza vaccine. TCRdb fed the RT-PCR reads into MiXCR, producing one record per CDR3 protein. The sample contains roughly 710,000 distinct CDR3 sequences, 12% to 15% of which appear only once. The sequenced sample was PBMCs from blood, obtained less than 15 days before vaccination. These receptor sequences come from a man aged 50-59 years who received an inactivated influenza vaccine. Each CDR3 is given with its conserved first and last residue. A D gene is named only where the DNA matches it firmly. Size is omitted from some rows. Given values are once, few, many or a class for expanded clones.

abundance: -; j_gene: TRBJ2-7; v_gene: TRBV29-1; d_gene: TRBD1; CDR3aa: CSARTGRDEQYF; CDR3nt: TGCAGCGCCAGGACAGGGAGAGACGAGCAGTACTTC
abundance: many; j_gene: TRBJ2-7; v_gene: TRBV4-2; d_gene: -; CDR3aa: CASSPSHPPQGYEQYF; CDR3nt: TGTGCCAGCAGCCCATCCCACCCCCCACAGGGTTACGAGCAGTACTTC
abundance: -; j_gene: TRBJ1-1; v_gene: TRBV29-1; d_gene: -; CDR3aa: CSVVDGGTEAFF; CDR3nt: TGCAGCGTAGTAGACGGCGGCACTGAAGCTTTCTTT
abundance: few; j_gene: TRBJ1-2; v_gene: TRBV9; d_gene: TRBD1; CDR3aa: CASSGGTGGDGYTF; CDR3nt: TGTGCCAGCAGCGGCGGGACAGGGGGCGACGGCTACACCTTC
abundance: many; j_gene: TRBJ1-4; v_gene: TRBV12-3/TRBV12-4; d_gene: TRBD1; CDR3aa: CASSSIGQGGEKLFF; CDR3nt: TGTGCCAGCAGTTCCATCGGACAGGGGGGTGAAAAACTGTTTTTT
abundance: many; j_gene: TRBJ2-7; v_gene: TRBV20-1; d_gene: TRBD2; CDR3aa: CGSWVAGSYEQYF; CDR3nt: TGCGGCTCCTGGGTAGCGGGATCCTACGAGCAGTACTTC
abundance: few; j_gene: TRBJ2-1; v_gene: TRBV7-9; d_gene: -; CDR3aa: CASSPKYEQFF; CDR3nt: TGTGCCAGCAGCCCGAAGTATGAGCAGTTCTTC
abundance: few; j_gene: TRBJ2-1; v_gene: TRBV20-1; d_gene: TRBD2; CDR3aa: CSATAPGLAGGYNEQFF; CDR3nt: TGCAGTGCTACGGCTCCGGGACTAGCGGGTGGCTACAATGAGCAGTTCTTC
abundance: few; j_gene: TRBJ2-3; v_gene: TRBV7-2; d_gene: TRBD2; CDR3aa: CASSLRVAGGVDTQYF; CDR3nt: TGTGCCAGCAGCTTAAGGGTTGCGGGGGGGGTAGATACGCAGTATTTT
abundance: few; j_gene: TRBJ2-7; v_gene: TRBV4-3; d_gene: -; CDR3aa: CASSHGTASITYEQYF; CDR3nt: TGCGCCAGCAGCCACGGGACGGCTTCAATTACCTACGAGCAGTACTTC
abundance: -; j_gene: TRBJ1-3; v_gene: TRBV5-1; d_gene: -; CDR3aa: CASSLSGYGNTIYF; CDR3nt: TGCGCCAGCAGCTTGTCAGGGTACGGAAACACCATATATTTT
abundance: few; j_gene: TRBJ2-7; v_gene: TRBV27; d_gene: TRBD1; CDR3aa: CASSPQGDYYEQYF; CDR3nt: TGTGCCAGCAGTCCCCAGGGGGATTACTACGAGCAGTACTTC
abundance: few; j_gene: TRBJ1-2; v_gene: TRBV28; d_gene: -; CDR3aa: CASSLAGAGYTF; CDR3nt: TGTGCCAGCAGCCTTGCAGGGGCTGGCTACACCTTC
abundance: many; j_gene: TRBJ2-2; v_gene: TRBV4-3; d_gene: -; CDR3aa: CASSQERAPITGELFF; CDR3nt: TGCGCCAGCAGCCAAGAGAGAGCGCCTATCACCGGGGAGCTGTTTTTT
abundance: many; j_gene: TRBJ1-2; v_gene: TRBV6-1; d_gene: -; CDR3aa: CASSEGGAYGYTF; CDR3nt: TGTGCCAGCAGTGAAGGGGGGGCCTATGGCTACACCTTC
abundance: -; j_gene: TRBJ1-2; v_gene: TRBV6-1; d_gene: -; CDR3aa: CASSPRTARGYTF; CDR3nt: TGTGCCAGCAGTCCCCGGACCGCTCGAGGCTACACCTTC